This T cell receptor (beta chain) was sequenced in a study of breast tumors, draining lymph nodes, adjacent tissues. Regarding the study as a whole: Compared with lymph nodes, tumors were less diverse; compared with nontumor tissue, more.

In TCRdb, the multiplex PCR reads were re-called with MiXCR into one record per CDR3 protein. The sample has approximately 60,000 distinct CDR3 sequences; around 52% are singletons. With regard to this clonotype: The antigen is undetermined.

V was pared by 7 bases and J by 11 bases, with 14 bases between. Germline V gene lookup returns CDR1 SGHTA and CDR2 FQGNSA. CDR3 length equals 11 residues. What was sequenced was breast tumor tissue. The TCR originated in a female donor with breast cancer. Some clones in this sample may be carry-over from other donors' samples. The chain couples TRBV7-2 to TRBJ1-2; D remains unclear. In DNA, the CDR3 is TGTGCCAGCACCAAAACGGGCATTTACACCTTC. This translates into CASTKTGIYTF.